These 28 T cell receptor beta chains share one sample of origin, sequenced in a study of T cell repertoires in ileal Crohn's disease. Clones were read by immunoSEQ multiplex PCR, and TCRdb kept only the in-frame ones, dropping some. Here the sample spans 13,000 or so clones, 70% to 85% being singletons. Time point indicated: inflamed ileum from the surgical specimen. Sequencing was performed on ileal tissue. The receptors shown here come from an adult with Crohn's disease.

The V and J genes are TRBV25-1 and TRBJ1-5; D possibly corresponds to TRBD1 (6 bases). This CDR3 is built from 16 residues. Germline values: CDR1 MGHDK, CDR2 SYGVNS. Trimming shortened V by 2 bases and J by 0 bases, and 11 bases separated the two germline ends. The CDR3 protein is CASSEATGRSNQPQHF. The CDR3 DNA follows: TGTGCCAGCAGTGAAGCCACAGGGCGTAGCAATCAGCCCCAGCATTTT. Looking up the rest from reference TRBV25-1 and TRBJ1-5 gives the full variable domain: EADIYQTPRYLVIGTGKKITLECSQTMGHDKMYWYQQDPGMELHLIHYSYGVNSTEKGDLSSESTVSRIRTEHFPLTLESARPSHTSQYLCASSEATGRSNQPQHFGDGTRLSIL.

The V call is TRBV19, the J call TRBJ2-1; 10 positions match TRBD2. V lost 4 bases, J lost 6 bases, and 6 bases stayed unmatched. Germline V gene data show CDR1 as LNHDA and CDR2 as SQIVND (reference sequence). The CDR3 runs to 15 residues. Here the CDR3 DNA reads TGTGCCAGTAGTACCCCTAGCGGGGGAATCAATGAGCAGTTCTTC. Protein product: CASSTPSGGINEQFF.

The rearrangement links TRBV7-8 to TRBJ1-1; weak D call: TRBD1 (6 bases). Germline values: CDR1 SGHVS, CDR2 FQNEAQ. This CDR3 is built from 17 residues. V was pared by 5 bases and J by 3 bases, with 22 bases between. The CDR3 loop is CASSLGGRGGWDTEAFF. The CDR3 nucleotides are TGTGCCAGCAGCCTAGGGGGGCGAGGGGGTTGGGACACTGAAGCTTTCTTT.

The J gene is TRBJ2-7, the V gene TRBV18, with TRBD2 matching over 10 bases. Germline CDR1 is KGHSH and CDR2 is LQKENI. CDR3 length: 17 residues. Trimming at V came to 3 bases and at J to 2 bases, leaving 10 bases not matched to a gene. The CDR3: CASSPSGLATRAYEQYF. CDR3 coding DNA: TGTGCCAGCTCACCTTCGGGACTAGCGACCCGTGCCTACGAGCAGTACTTC.

The V and J genes are TRBV10-3 and TRBJ1-3; D ambiguous. Trimming removed 0 bases at V and 4 bases at J, with 4 bases between. The CDR3 has 13 residues. In germline, CDR1 is ENHRY, CDR2 SYGVKD. CDR3 bases: TGTGCCATCAGTGAGTCGAGAGGAAACACCATATATTTT. Amino acid sequence: CAISESRGNTIYF.

V gene TRBV2 combines with J gene TRBJ2-3; 7 bases map to TRBD2. Losses at the gene ends were 5 bases for V and 2 bases for J; bases not matched to a gene: 10. This CDR3 comprises 16 residues. The germline CDR1 and CDR2 sequences are SNHLY and FYNNEI. This CDR3 is CASSSGGGRVTDTQYF. CDR3 in DNA: TGTGCCAGCAGTTCTGGGGGGGGACGGGTCACAGATACGCAGTATTTT.

This rearrangement joins TRBV19 to TRBJ1-6; 7 nucleotides agree with TRBD1. V was pared by 3 bases and J by 7 bases, with 6 bases of the junction left unmatched. From germline, CDR1 is LNHDA and CDR2 SQIVND (reference sequence). CDR3 size: 15 residues. CDR3 in DNA: TGTGCCAGTAGTATCAGGGGGGAAGCGAATTCACCCCTCCACTTT. The encoded protein is CASSIRGEANSPLHF.

The chain joins TRBV7-2 to TRBJ1-6, with D unresolved. Germline V gene lookup returns CDR1 SGHTA and CDR2 FQGNSA. The CDR3 spans 14 residues. Trimming took off 5 bases at V and 5 bases at J, with 10 bases between the two ends. The CDR3 DNA is TGTGCCAGCAGCGCCAGAGCTAATAATTCACCCCTCCACTTT. It encodes CASSARANNSPLHF.

Only a few counts were recorded for this clone. V and J are TRBV6-6 and TRBJ1-5; possibly TRBD1 for D (5 bases). The CDR3 is made up of 15 amino acids. Germline assignment: CDR1 MNHNY and CDR2 SVGAGI (reference sequence). V lost 0 bases to trimming and J lost 6 bases, with 12 bases between them. The CDR3 nucleotides read TGTGCCAGCAGTTACTCGAGGCCAGGGAGTCAGCCCCAGCATTTT. It codes for CASSYSRPGSQPQHF.

Regarding this clone: This same CDR3 is encoded by further DNA sequences in the sample. The chain has TRBV5-1 and TRBJ2-7; TRBD1 agrees at 11 bases. CDR3 size: 15 residues. V dropped 0 bases and J dropped 3; count of bases not matched to a gene: 2. CDR1 and CDR2 from the germline V gene are SGHRS and YFSETQ. The CDR3: CASSLGGTGGYEQYF. Written as DNA, the CDR3 is TGCGCCAGCAGCTTGGGAGGGACAGGGGGCTACGAGCAGTACTTC.

The chain uses TRBV2 and TRBJ1-6; maybe TRBD1 (6 bases). The CDR3 is 16 residues long. Trimming left V 4 bases short and J 8 bases short, with 18 bases between. Germline V gene data show CDR1 as SNHLY and CDR2 as FYNNEI. The CDR3: CASSVGGAQIYSPLHF. In DNA, the CDR3 is TGTGCCAGCAGTGTTGGGGGGGCACAAATTTATTCACCCCTCCACTTT.

The chain joins TRBV13 to TRBJ1-1; D call uncertain. The CDR3 covers 15 residues. Germline V gives CDR1 PRHDT, CDR2 FYEKMQ (reference sequence). V was cut by 0 bases and J by 4 bases, with 12 bases left in between. The CDR3, as DNA: TGTGCCAGCAGCTTAGGGGGCCCCTCCGGCACTGAAGCTTTCTTT. Its protein product is CASSLGGPSGTEAFF.

V gene TRBV30 combines with J gene TRBJ2-6; D not resolved. Germline V gene lookup returns CDR1 GTSNPN and CDR2 SVGIG (reference sequence). The V end was cut by 2 bases, the J end by 0 bases, with 5 bases between. The CDR3 length is 14 residues. The CDR3 loop is CAWSRGSGANVLTF. Here the CDR3 DNA reads TGTGCCTGGAGTAGAGGCTCTGGGGCCAACGTCCTGACTTTC.

The chain combines TRBV5-1 with TRBJ2-1, with 12 bases lining up with TRBD2. Trimming cost V 0 bases and J 9 bases; bases outside gene matches: 4. CDR1 is SGHRS, CDR2 YFSETQ, per germline. This CDR3 is 15 amino acids long. CDR3 amino acids: CASSLGLAGVTEQFF. The CDR3 nucleotides are TGCGCCAGCAGCTTGGGACTAGCGGGGGTCACTGAGCAGTTCTTC.

Judged by abundance, this clone is medium-sized. The chain has TRBV7-6 and TRBJ2-7; D unresolved. The CDR3 loop spans 14 amino acids. With 5 bases removed from V and 5 bases from J, the gap between germline ends came to 16 bases. Germline V gene sequence: CDR1 SGHVS, CDR2 FNYEAQ. The CDR3 region is CASSPQGLFNEQYF. CDR3 coding DNA: TGTGCCAGCAGCCCCCAAGGGCTTTTCAACGAGCAGTACTTC.

The V and J genes are TRBV7-2 and TRBJ1-1; D gene uncertain. Germline V gives CDR1 SGHTA, CDR2 FQGNSA. V gave up 4 bases and J gave up 5 bases, with 14 bases separating them. The CDR3 has 14 amino acids. The CDR3 nucleotides read TGTGCCAGCAGCTCTACTCTCTTGGGGACTGAAGCTTTCTTT. It encodes CASSSTLLGTEAFF.

This clone occurred a few times. The chain carries TRBV6-1 and TRBJ1-4, with TRBD1 identical over 7 bases. V dropped 7 bases and J dropped 8; count of bases not matched to a gene: 10. The CDR3 has 14 amino acids. Germline V CDR1 and CDR2: MNHNS, SASEGT. Here the CDR3 DNA reads TGTGCCAGCACACAAAGGGGGCTAGGGGAAAAACTGTTTTTT. Translated, it gives CASTQRGLGEKLFF.

This clone was recorded only once. This chain joins TRBV10-3 and TRBJ1-5; D ambiguous. From germline, CDR1 is ENHRY and CDR2 SYGVKD. This CDR3 comprises 16 residues. Deletions cut 2 bases from V and 6 bases from J, with 17 bases between. The CDR3 coding sequence is TGTGCCATCAGTGAGGATAAGGCCATTGTCGGTCAGCCCCAGCATTTT. Protein: CAISEDKAIVGQPQHF.

This chain uses TRBV18 with TRBJ2-3; 11 nucleotides agree with TRBD1. Looked up from germline, CDR1 is KGHSH and CDR2 is LQKENI. The CDR3 runs to 14 residues. The V gene end was trimmed by 3 bases and the J gene end by 5 bases; junction bases not matched to a gene: 1. CDR3: CASSPGTGGDTQYF. The CDR3 nucleotides are TGTGCCAGCTCACCTGGGACAGGGGGAGATACGCAGTATTTT.

This clone was detected once. This rearrangement joins TRBV10-1 to TRBJ2-3; no clear D. V was pared by 7 bases and J by 1 base, with 9 bases between. Germline V gene lookup returns CDR1 WNHNN and CDR2 SYGVQD (reference sequence). The CDR3 covers 13 residues. CDR3 DNA: TGCGCCAGCAAAGGAATGGGCACAGATACGCAGTATTTT. Protein product: CASKGMGTDTQYF.

CDR3: CASRSRRAVNTGELFF. In DNA form, the CDR3 reads TGTGCCAGCAGAAGTCGAAGGGCCGTGAACACCGGGGAGCTGTTTTTT. This chain connects TRBV2 to TRBJ2-2; D unclear. V lost 6 bases, J lost 1 base, and 15 bases lay in between. The CDR3 contains 16 residues. Germline lookup yields CDR1 SNHLY and CDR2 FYNNEI.

The chain combines TRBV6-4 with TRBJ1-6; D remains ambiguous. Germline CDR1 is MRHNA and CDR2 is SNTAGT. This CDR3 spans 15 amino acids. The V end lost 6 bases, the J end lost 0 bases, and 9 bases lay between the germline ends. CDR3 protein: CASSPMSSYNSPLHF. In DNA form, the CDR3 reads TGTGCCAGCAGCCCGATGAGCTCCTATAATTCACCCCTCCACTTT.

The chain recombines TRBV2 with TRBJ2-7; TRBD2 aligns across 9 bases. Looked up from germline, CDR1 is SNHLY and CDR2 is FYNNEI. The CDR3 totals 14 residues. The J segment lost 3 bases and the V segment lost 7 bases, leaving 7 bases of the junction unmatched. The CDR3 coding sequence is TGTGCCAGCATTCTGGCGGGGGGGAACTACGAGCAGTACTTC. Residues: CASILAGGNYEQYF. Drawing the rest from reference TRBV2 and TRBJ2-7, the complete variable domain is EPEVTQTPSHQVTQMGQEVILRCVPISNHLYFYWYRQILGQKVEFLVSFYNNEISEKSEIFDDQFSVERPDGSNFTLKIRSTKLEDSAMYFCASILAGGNYEQYFGPGTRLTVT.

The chain recombines TRBV6-4 with TRBJ2-7; 7 bases are a match to TRBD2. The junction had 8 bases not matched to a gene; V was cut back by 4 bases and J by 2 bases. The CDR3 extends over 15 amino acids. Germline lookup yields CDR1 MRHNA and CDR2 SNTAGT. The CDR3 spells CASSVSWEGPYEQYF. CDR3 sequence (DNA): TGTGCCAGCAGTGTTTCATGGGAGGGACCCTACGAGCAGTACTTC.

Only a few counts were recorded for this clone. The V gene is TRBV7-8, the J gene TRBJ1-4; possibly TRBD1 for D (5 bases). CDR1 is SGHVS, CDR2 FQNEAQ, per germline. This CDR3 region has 14 residues. Trimming took 4 bases from V and 5 from J, leaving 11 bases between them. CDR3 sequence: CASSYFGANEKLFF. The DNA of the CDR3 is TGTGCCAGCAGCTATTTTGGGGCGAATGAAAAACTGTTTTTT.

The rearrangement links TRBV14 to TRBJ1-4; D is undetermined. CDR1 is SGHDN, CDR2 FVKESK, per germline. The V and J ends lost 5 bases and 5 bases respectively, with 9 bases between them. The CDR3 sequence is 13 residues long. The CDR3 DNA sequence: TGTGCCAGCAGCTACGGACGGAATGAAAAACTGTTTTTT. Its protein is CASSYGRNEKLFF.

This clone was seen only a few times. The genes are TRBV11-2 and TRBJ1-2, with D tentatively TRBD1 (5 bases). This CDR3 is built from 15 residues. V was trimmed by 0 bases and J by 3 bases, leaving 11 bases between them. CDR1 and CDR2 from the germline V gene are SGHAT and FQNNGV. The CDR3 region is CASSLEVRADYGYTF. The CDR3 nucleotides are TGTGCCAGCAGCTTAGAGGTCAGGGCGGACTATGGCTACACCTTC.

The chain uses TRBV11-2 and TRBJ2-1, with TRBD2 matching over 9 bases. V gave up 2 bases and J gave up 2 bases; unmatched junction bases: 10. Germline CDR1 and CDR2: SGHAT and FQNNGV. This CDR3 region has 18 residues. The CDR3: CASSLLISGGNTYNEQFF. In nucleotides, the CDR3 is TGTGCCAGCAGCTTATTAATTAGCGGGGGAAATACCTACAATGAGCAGTTCTTC.